Listed here are 9 T cell receptor beta chains from one sample, sequenced in a study of blood T cell repertoires in COVID-19. Using immunoSEQ multiplex PCR, the repertoire was profiled, and TCRdb retains in-frame clones only, with some absent. The profile shows 150,000 to 200,000 clones, around 88% of them singletons. Sequencing input: peripheral blood. The receptors derive from a woman in her 70s who had recovered from COVID-19.

V and J are TRBV5-4 and TRBJ2-3, with 10 bases fitting TRBD1. The V gene's germline CDR1 is SGHNT and CDR2 YYREEE (reference sequence). The CDR3 loop spans 13 amino acids. V shed 9 bases, J shed 6 bases, and the junction held 7 bases outside the gene matches. The CDR3 here is CAISRDRGDTQYF. Here the CDR3 DNA reads TGTGCCATCTCCCGGGACAGGGGTGATACGCAGTATTTT.

The chain recombines TRBV7-3 with TRBJ2-1, with a possible D match to TRBD2 (6 bases). The V end lost 5 bases, the J end lost 10 bases, and 21 bases lay between the germline ends. CDR3 size: 15 residues. Germline CDR1 is SGHTA and CDR2 is FQGTGA. DNA for the CDR3: TGTGCCAGCAGCCAACCCCCTGGGGGGACCGGGGAGCAGTTCTTC. Residues: CASSQPPGGTGEQFF.

V is TRBV7-2 and J is TRBJ1-6; 7 bases are a match to TRBD1. The trim removed 5 bases at V and 14 bases at J, leaving 18 bases unmatched. The CDR3 is 16 residues long. The germline V gene encodes CDR1 SGHTA and CDR2 FQGNSA. The CDR3 sequence: CASSRSQGKAGSSLHF. CDR3 bases: TGTGCCAGCAGCAGGTCACAGGGGAAAGCGGGTTCGTCCCTCCACTTT.

In its sample, this clone was seen a few times. V is TRBV6-5 and J is TRBJ1-3; 8 nucleotides line up with TRBD1. The CDR3 runs 15 residues. Germline V gene sequence: CDR1 MNHEY, CDR2 SVGAGI. V shed 7 bases, J shed 4 bases, and the junction held 9 bases outside the gene matches. The CDR3 nucleotides are TGTGCCAGCACTATGGCAGGGGGCGTGGGAAACACCATATATTTT. Protein product: CASTMAGGVGNTIYF.

This sequence joins TRBV6-5 and TRBJ2-7, with D possibly TRBD2 on 6 matching bases. The CDR3 runs 13 residues. Germline V lookup: CDR1 MNHEY, CDR2 SVGAGI. Trimming took 5 bases from V and 6 from J, leaving 14 bases between them. CDR3 region: CASSSGGSGEQYF. CDR3 in DNA: TGTGCCAGCAGTAGTGGAGGGTCCGGCGAGCAGTACTTC.

The rearrangement links TRBV7-3 to TRBJ2-5, with 7 positions matching TRBD2. V lost 6 bases to trimming and J lost 4 bases; unmatched junction nucleotides: 5. The CDR3 consists of 13 residues. The germline CDR1 and CDR2 sequences are SGHTA and FQGTGA. The CDR3 loop is CASSRREGETQYF. The CDR3 DNA reads as TGTGCCAGCAGTCGCAGGGAGGGAGAGACCCAGTACTTC.

The table lists this clone with a count of one. The chain couples TRBV6-4 to TRBJ2-1; TRBD2 agrees at 9 bases. The CDR3 runs to 18 residues. CDR1 and CDR2 (germline): MRHNA, SNTAGT. Trimming cost V 2 bases and J 4 bases; bases outside gene matches: 12. The CDR3 is CASSDQPSGTLGYNEQFF. DNA of the CDR3: TGTGCCAGCAGTGACCAGCCTAGCGGGACCCTGGGGTACAATGAGCAGTTCTTC.

V usage is TRBV4-3 and J usage is TRBJ2-3, with 7 bases fitting TRBD2. Unmatched junction bases numbered 6, after V lost 1 base and J lost 2 bases. This CDR3 contains 16 residues. Germline CDR1 and CDR2: LGHNA and YSLEER. Here the CDR3 reads CASSQAASGNTDTQYF. In DNA, the CDR3 is TGCGCCAGCAGCCAAGCAGCTAGCGGTAACACAGATACGCAGTATTTT.

CDR3 bases: TGTGCCAGCAGACCACAGACCGGGGGCTATGGCTACACCTTC. Amino acids: CASRPQTGGYGYTF. The chain has TRBV6-4 and TRBJ1-2; perhaps TRBD1 as D (5 bases). Trimming cost V 6 bases and J 4 bases, with 15 bases left between them. The CDR3 length is 14 residues. Germline V gene sequence: CDR1 MRHNA, CDR2 SNTAGT.